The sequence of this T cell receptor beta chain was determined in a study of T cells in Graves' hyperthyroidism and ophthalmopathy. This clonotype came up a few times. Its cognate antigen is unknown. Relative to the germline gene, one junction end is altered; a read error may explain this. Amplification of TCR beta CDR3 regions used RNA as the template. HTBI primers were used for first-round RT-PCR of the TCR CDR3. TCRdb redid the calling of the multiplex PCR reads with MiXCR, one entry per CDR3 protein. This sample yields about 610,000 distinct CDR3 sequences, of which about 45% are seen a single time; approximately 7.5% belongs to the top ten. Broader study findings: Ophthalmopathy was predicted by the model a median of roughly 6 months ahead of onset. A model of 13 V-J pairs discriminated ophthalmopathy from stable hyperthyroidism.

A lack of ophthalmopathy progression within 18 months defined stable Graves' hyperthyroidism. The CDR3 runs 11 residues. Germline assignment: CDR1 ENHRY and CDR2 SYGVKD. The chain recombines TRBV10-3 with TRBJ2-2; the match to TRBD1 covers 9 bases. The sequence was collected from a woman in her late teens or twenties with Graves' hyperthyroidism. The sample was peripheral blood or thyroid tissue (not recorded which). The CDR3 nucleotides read TGTGCCATCAGTGACCACCTGGGACAGGGCTTT. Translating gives CAISDHLGQGF.